The 14 T cell receptor beta chains below were found in one sample sequenced in a study of response to subunit inactivated influenza vaccine listed by TCRdb under 2018. The library came from RT-PCR. The instrument was an Illumina HiSeq 2500. Clones were called with MiXCR by TCRdb after fastp trimmed the public reads at Q25, and only in-frame beta chains were retained. Rows are unified per CDR3 protein, each entry keeping the most common DNA and genes. The sample yields 600,000 to 850,000 distinct CDR3 sequences; approximately 15% were counted once. 6.5% to 8% of the sample rests with the top ten. Sample: PBMCs from blood, taken approximately 15 days before vaccination. These TCRs come from a man aged 45-65 years who received an inactivated influenza vaccine. Donor details come from another sample of the same person, matched by shared clones.

The rearrangement links TRBV11-1 to TRBJ1-4, with 9 bases aligning to TRBD1. This CDR3 comprises 18 residues. Trimming removed 5 bases from V and 7 bases from J; junction bases left unmatched: 17. Germline-derived CDR1 and CDR2 are SGHAT and FQDESV (reference sequence). CDR3 amino acids: CASSGNRDRVNFGEKLFF. CDR3 DNA: TGTGCCAGCAGCGGAAACCGGGACAGGGTTAACTTTGGTGAAAAACTGTTTTTT.

This chain links TRBV7-9 with TRBJ1-1; 8 nucleotides line up with TRBD1. V was pared by 5 bases and J by 4 bases, with 9 bases of the junction left unmatched. Germline loops: CDR1 SEHNR, CDR2 FQNEAQ (reference sequence). The length of the CDR3 is 15 residues. The CDR3 nucleotides are TGTGCCAGCAGCCCCGGACAGGGATATGGCACTGAAGCTTTCTTT. It specifies CASSPGQGYGTEAFF.

The chain has TRBV4-2 and TRBJ2-6; 9 bases are a match to TRBD1. The junction had 7 bases not matched to a gene; V was cut back by 5 bases and J by 2 bases. Looked up from germline, CDR1 is LGHNA and CDR2 is YNFKEQ. The CDR3 sequence is 17 residues long. CDR3 sequence: CASSRQGVGAGANVLTF. The CDR3 DNA sequence: TGTGCCAGCAGCAGACAGGGGGTCGGGGCTGGGGCCAACGTCCTGACTTTC.

The chain employs TRBV12-3 or TRBV12-4 and TRBJ2-7; D unresolved. This CDR3 has 12 residues. V lost 6 bases to trimming and J lost 6 bases, with 12 bases between them. The CDR3 protein is CASSSTPPEQYF. The CDR3 bases are TGTGCCAGCAGCTCCACCCCCCCCGAGCAGTACTTC.

The chain carries TRBV6-5 and TRBJ2-3; D possibly corresponds to TRBD2 (5 bases). Germline assignment: CDR1 MNHEY and CDR2 SVGAGI. This CDR3 is 11 amino acids long. Trimming shortened V by 5 bases and J by 8 bases, and 8 bases separated the two germline ends. This CDR3 is CASSEGGTQYF. The CDR3 nucleotides read TGTGCCAGCAGTGAGGGTGGTACGCAGTATTTT.

This chain connects TRBV28 to TRBJ2-6; D might be TRBD2 (5 bases). Trimming pared 6 bases from V and 0 bases from J, leaving 18 bases between. Germline CDR1 reads MDHEN; CDR2 reads SYDVKM. The CDR3 is made up of 18 amino acids. The CDR3 reads CASSPFASGISGANVLTF. CDR3 DNA: TGTGCCAGCAGCCCGTTTGCGTCGGGGATCTCTGGGGCCAACGTCCTGACTTTC.

This clonotype was seen a handful of times. This chain links TRBV4-1 with TRBJ2-3, with 8 bases that match TRBD2. Germline V gene data show CDR1 as MGHRA and CDR2 as YSYEKL. CDR3 length equals 18 residues. The ends lost 4 bases at V and 2 bases at J; junction bases unmatched: 14. CDR3 residues: CASSRLPTGTRNTDTQYF. The CDR3 DNA reads TGCGCCAGCAGCCGGCTCCCAACCGGGACTAGAAACACAGATACGCAGTATTTT.

The J gene is TRBJ2-5, the V gene TRBV5-1; D is uncertain. CDR1 is SGHRS, CDR2 YFSETQ, per germline. Between the trimmed V and J ends, which lost 0 bases and 4 bases, there was a span of 10 bases. The CDR3 spans 14 residues. CDR3 sequence reads: CASSLGLPPETQYF. The CDR3 DNA reads as TGCGCCAGCAGCTTGGGACTCCCTCCAGAGACCCAGTACTTC.

CDR3 coding DNA: TGTGCCAGCAGTTCGGGGATAGGCACCTATAATTCACCCCTCCACTTT. Amino acids: CASSSGIGTYNSPLHF. The chain is built from TRBV6-5 and TRBJ1-6; D unclear. Trimming removed 4 bases from V and 2 bases from J, with 12 bases in between. The CDR3 spans 16 residues. Germline values: CDR1 MNHEY, CDR2 SVGAGI.

The gene calls are TRBV5-1 and TRBJ2-7; 8 nucleotides align to TRBD1. This CDR3 region has 13 residues. Trimming at V came to 4 bases and at J to 7 bases, leaving 7 bases not matched to a gene. Germline V gives CDR1 SGHRS, CDR2 YFSETQ. This chain's CDR3 is CASSRTGNLEQYF. CDR3 bases: TGCGCCAGCAGCCGGACAGGGAACCTGGAGCAGTACTTC.

There are many counts of this clonotype. V usage is TRBV5-6 and J usage is TRBJ2-3, with 12 bases fitting TRBD2. The trim removed 0 bases at V and 3 bases at J, leaving 2 bases unmatched. CDR3 length: 16 amino acids. Looked up from germline, CDR1 is SGHDT and CDR2 is YYEEEE. The CDR3 loop is CASSLVTSGRTDTQYF. The CDR3 DNA sequence: TGTGCCAGCAGCTTGGTTACTAGCGGGAGGACAGATACGCAGTATTTT.

This clonotype has a count of ten or more. V usage is TRBV5-6 and J usage is TRBJ2-7, with 8 bases identical to TRBD2. The CDR3 has 15 residues. The V and J ends lost 4 bases and 5 bases, in that order; junction bases with no gene match: 11. The germline V gene has CDR1 SGHDT and CDR2 YYEEEE. The CDR3 here is CASSPPGSAGDEQYF. The CDR3 DNA sequence: TGTGCCAGCAGCCCCCCAGGGTCAGCGGGAGACGAGCAGTACTTC. The variable domain in full, completed from reference TRBV5-6 and TRBJ2-7, reads DAGVTQSPTHLIKTRGQQVTLRCSPKSGHDTVSWYQQALGQGPQFIFQYYEEEERQRGNFPDRFSGHQFPNYSSELNVNALLLGDSALYLCASSPPGSAGDEQYFGPGTRLTVT.

This clonotype turned up a few times. This chain connects TRBV5-1 to TRBJ2-1; 8 positions agree with TRBD1. From germline, CDR1 is SGHRS and CDR2 YFSETQ. The V and J ends lost 0 bases and 7 bases, in that order; junction bases with no gene match: 3. The CDR3 consists of 14 residues. The CDR3 here is CASSLVTGANEQFF. In DNA form, the CDR3 reads TGCGCCAGCAGCTTGGTGACAGGGGCAAATGAGCAGTTCTTC.

The CDR3 DNA reads TGCGCCAGCAGCCAAGGCGCTGGTAGCGGGGGGATAGATACGCAGTATTTT. Translated: CASSQGAGSGGIDTQYF. The chain combines TRBV4-1 with TRBJ2-3; 10 nucleotides agree with TRBD2. With 1 base clipped from V and 5 bases from J, the junction kept 9 bases outside the gene matches. Per the germline V gene, CDR1 is MGHRA and CDR2 is YSYEKL. The CDR3 runs to 17 residues.